This TCR beta chain was identified during a study of CXCR3-negative and CXCR3-positive naive CD8 T cells. General study results and limits: Naive cells that were CXCR3-positive had more hydrophobic TRB CDR3s (compared with CXCR3-negative naive cells). Researchers report CXCR3 expression partially decreased after cryopreservation, with fresh PBMCs used in most assays. CXCR3-negative and CXCR3-positive naive cells shared comparable TRBV-TRBJ usage, but memory cells did not. Memory CD8+ cells showed much lower diversity, while both naive subsets were comparably high.

Each CD8+ T cell subset was flow-sorted in triplicate. Every sort contained 300,000 cells. 5' RACE that incorporated UMI labels was used to prepare the TRB cDNA libraries. TCRdb reprocessed the 5' RACE reads and keeps a single row for each CDR3 protein, giving no DNA. The listing records about 51,000 distinct CDR3 sequences. On this clonotype itself: What it recognizes is unknown.

This CDR3 region has 15 residues. The germline gives CDR1 LGHNA, CDR2 YSLEER. The clonotype comes from a human donor in good health. Some clones in this sample may be carry-over from other donors' samples. The chain recombines TRBV4-3 with TRBJ2-1. What was sequenced was naive CXCR3+ CD8+ T cells from blood. As to subset: CD45RO-CCR7+CD27+CD95- naive CD8+ T cells expressing CXCR3 (TNR3+). The chain's CDR3 is CASSQDGSWYNEQFF.